One sample yielded the 8 T cell receptor beta chains listed below, sequenced in a study of radiation and T cells in renal cell carcinoma. Time point denoted: blood 4 weeks post-SBRT, at nephrectomy. The treatment here: 15 Gy SBRT to primary tumor, nephrectomy 4 weeks later. Profiled with immunoSEQ multiplex PCR; TCRdb holds only in-frame clones, not every one. The sample carries approximately 85,000 clones, approximately 90% recorded once. Sequences were derived from blood, sampled from a patient whose treatment included radiotherapy and nephrectomy. The receptors here all came from a woman aged 65 to 85 with renal cell carcinoma.

The rearrangement joins TRBV30 to TRBJ1-6; D uncertain. This CDR3 comprises 13 residues. CDR1 is GTSNPN, CDR2 SVGIG, per germline (reference sequence). V lost 5 bases and J 0 bases, leaving 5 bases between the germline ends. CDR3 nucleotide sequence: TGTGCCTGGGGGAGCTCCTATAATTCACCCCTCCACTTT. Translation: CAWGSSYNSPLHF.

This clone has only a few counts. The rearrangement uses TRBV29-1 and TRBJ1-1; 9 bases map to TRBD1. The CDR3 runs to 14 residues. The germline V gene has CDR1 SQVTM and CDR2 ANQGSEA. Unmatched junction bases numbered 9, after V lost 7 bases and J lost 3 bases. The CDR3 coding sequence is TGCAGCGCCAAAAGGACAGGGGAGCACACTGAAGCTTTCTTT. Translating it yields CSAKRTGEHTEAFF.

The rearrangement joins TRBV7-2 to TRBJ2-1; 8 nucleotides match TRBD2. This CDR3 contains 12 residues. V gave up 5 bases and J gave up 10 bases; unmatched junction bases: 4. The germline gives CDR1 SGHTA, CDR2 FQGNSA. DNA for the CDR3: TGTGCCAGCAGCCTCGGGAGGGGGGAGCAGTTCTTC. Protein product: CASSLGRGEQFF.

This chain links TRBV28 with TRBJ1-6; a possible D gene is TRBD1 (6 bases). Per the germline V gene, CDR1 is MDHEN and CDR2 is SYDVKM. This CDR3 contains 15 residues. Trimming left V 5 bases short and J 7 bases short, with 15 bases between. Written as DNA, the CDR3 is TGTGCCAGCAGTACCCAGACAGGCGCAAATTCACCCCTCCACTTT. Encoded protein: CASSTQTGANSPLHF.

The chain carries TRBV6-5 and TRBJ1-1; no reliable D call. This CDR3 has 13 residues. With 1 base removed from V and 4 bases from J, the gap between germline ends came to 7 bases. CDR1 is MNHEY, CDR2 SVGAGI, per germline. Here the CDR3 reads CASSYLTSTEAFF. The CDR3 DNA sequence: TGTGCCAGCAGTTACTTAACCTCCACTGAAGCTTTCTTT.

To note about this clone: This same CDR3 is encoded by further DNA sequences in the sample. The J gene is TRBJ1-1, the V gene TRBV15; unclear D gene. The germline V gene encodes CDR1 LNHNV and CDR2 YYDKDF (reference sequence). Deletions cut 0 bases from V and 4 bases from J, with 3 bases between. There are 12 residues in the CDR3. The CDR3 nucleotides read TGTGCCACCAGCAGAGACCGCACTGAAGCTTTCTTT. Translating it yields CATSRDRTEAFF.

The chain uses TRBV7-9 and TRBJ2-7; 9 nucleotides align to TRBD1. Germline V gives CDR1 SEHNR, CDR2 FQNEAQ (reference sequence). V shed 1 base, J shed 6 bases, and the junction held 7 bases outside the gene matches. This CDR3 has 15 residues. The CDR3 loop is CASSLGGQGLGEQYF. Here the CDR3 DNA reads TGTGCCAGCAGCTTAGGGGGACAGGGTTTAGGCGAGCAGTACTTC. Looking up the rest from reference TRBV7-9 and TRBJ2-7 gives the full variable domain: DTGVSQNPRHKITKRGQNVTFRCDPISEHNRLYWYRQTLGQGPEFLTYFQNEAQLEKSRLLSDRFSAERPKGSFSTLEIQRTEQGDSAMYLCASSLGGQGLGEQYFGPGTRLTVT.

This clone was counted only a few times. V usage is TRBV30 and J usage is TRBJ1-1, with D maybe TRBD1 (5 bases). This CDR3 comprises 15 residues. The V and J ends lost 0 bases and 3 bases respectively, with 14 bases between them. CDR1 GTSNPN and CDR2 SVGIG come from the germline V gene (reference sequence). CDR3 in DNA: TGTGCCTGGAGTGTACATCGGGGGACCTACACTGAAGCTTTCTTT. Amino acid sequence: CAWSVHRGTYTEAFF.